Sequencing of this TCR beta chain was carried out in a study of identical twins. Study-level findings and limits: One should note that invariant MAIT and iNKT cells could partly confound zero-insertion analyses.

This clonotype was picked up a small number of times. Its antigen is not identified. In TCRdb, the 5' RACE reads were re-called with MiXCR into one record per CDR3 protein. The table has over 500,000 distinct CDR3 sequences, roughly 21% seen once. Germline V CDR1 and CDR2: SGHKS, YYEKEE (reference sequence). The CDR3 is 14 residues long. The ends were cut back, 0 bases at V and 2 bases at J, with 8 bases in the middle. This same sample was also taken into another study, of T cells expressing NK-cell markers.

Sequenced material: CD4+ T cells sorted from blood. The TCR sequence derives from a woman aged 18-29 years in good health. This chain joins TRBV5-5 and TRBJ2-5, with a weak D call TRBD1 (5 bases). CDR3 nucleotide sequence: TGTGCCAGCAGCTTGGAGGGGCAGCAAGAGACCCAGTACTTC. It specifies CASSLEGQQETQYF.